These 25 T cell receptor beta chains share one sample of origin, sequenced in a study of T cells in Graves' hyperthyroidism and ophthalmopathy. Amplified TCR beta CDR3 regions came from RNA transcripts. First-round RT-PCR with HTBI primers amplified the TCR CDR3 region. TCRdb re-analysed the multiplex PCR reads in MiXCR, keeping a single row per CDR3 protein. This table has approximately 640,000 distinct CDR3 sequences, under 20% appearing once. The sample was blood. These receptors originate from a woman under 40 with Graves' hyperthyroidism.

This clonotype was recorded many times. The V gene is TRBV12-3 or TRBV12-4, the J gene TRBJ2-2; D is possibly TRBD1 (6 bases). The V end was cut by 6 bases, the J end by 5 bases, with 10 bases between. CDR3 length: 13 residues. DNA for the CDR3: TGTGCCAGCAGGGCGGACAGTACCGGGGAGCTGTTTTTT. It yields the protein CASRADSTGELFF.

This clonotype came up many times. The CDR3 region is CASRDQTITDTQYF. The CDR3, as DNA: TGTGCCAGCAGGGACCAGACTATCACAGATACGCAGTATTTT. The rearrangement links TRBV2 to TRBJ2-3; TRBD2 might be the D (5 bases). V was cut by 6 bases and J by 2 bases, with 12 bases left in between. The CDR3 consists of 14 residues. Germline V CDR1 and CDR2: SNHLY, FYNNEI.

This clonotype has a handful of counts. CDR3 nucleotides: TGTGCCACCAGGGCTGGGGGCGGGATGAACACTGAAGCTTTCTTT. As protein: CATRAGGGMNTEAFF. The V call is TRBV24-1, the J call TRBJ1-1; perhaps TRBD1 as D (6 bases). Per germline, CDR1 KGHDR and CDR2 SFDVKD. The CDR3 runs 15 residues. Trimming removed 7 bases from V and 0 bases from J, with 14 bases in between.

The V gene is TRBV20-1, the J gene TRBJ2-5; D not resolved. The CDR3 runs 13 residues. The V gene lost 4 bases and the J gene lost 2 bases, with 11 bases spanning the gap. Germline V lookup: CDR1 DFQATT, CDR2 SNEGSKA (reference sequence). CDR3 sequence (DNA): TGCAGTGCTACGGGCGCCTTACAAGAGACCCAGTACTTC. Protein sequence: CSATGALQETQYF.

This clonotype was seen repeatedly, ten times or more. J is TRBJ1-1 and V is TRBV3-1; TRBD1 might be the D (6 bases). Germline loops: CDR1 LGHDT, CDR2 YNNKEL (reference sequence). The CDR3 sequence is 16 residues long. Trimming removed 4 bases at V and 1 base at J, with 16 bases between. The CDR3 protein is CASSRTGGRRNTEAFF. CDR3 nucleotide sequence: TGTGCCAGCAGCCGTACTGGGGGGCGCAGGAACACTGAAGCTTTCTTT. Full variable domain (outside the CDR3, taken from reference TRBV3-1 and TRBJ1-1): DTAVSQTPKYLVTQMGNDKSIKCEQNLGHDTMYWYKQDSKKFLKIMFSYNNKELIINETVPNRFSPKSPDKAHLNLHINSLELGDSAVYFCASSRTGGRRNTEAFFGQGTRLTVV.

This clonotype was seen repeatedly, ten times or more. The chain carries TRBV12-3 or TRBV12-4 and TRBJ2-1, with 8 bases fitting TRBD1. After removal of 8 bases from V and 6 bases from J, the junction contained 6 bases not matched to a gene. This CDR3 spans 13 amino acids. CDR3 in amino acids: CASLPQGANEQFF. CDR3 nucleotide sequence: TGTGCCAGCTTACCGCAGGGGGCCAATGAGCAGTTCTTC.

The J gene is TRBJ2-3, the V gene TRBV5-1; a weak D match, TRBD2 (6 bases). This CDR3 spans 16 amino acids. With 2 bases removed from V and 1 base from J, the gap between germline ends came to 14 bases. From germline, CDR1 is SGHRS and CDR2 YFSETQ. The CDR3: CASSFGTLEGTDTQYF. CDR3 sequence (DNA): TGCGCCAGCAGCTTCGGGACTCTAGAGGGCACAGATACGCAGTATTTT.

Ten or more counts support this clonotype. The chain combines TRBV2 with TRBJ1-1, with D possibly being TRBD1 (6 bases). Trimming left V 6 bases short and J 0 bases short, with 14 bases between. This CDR3 has 15 amino acids. CDR1 and CDR2 (germline): SNHLY, FYNNEI. The CDR3 DNA is TGTGCCAGCAGGTGGCGGGGGACATTGAACACTGAAGCTTTCTTT. It specifies CASRWRGTLNTEAFF.

V and J are TRBV7-2 and TRBJ2-3, with 9 bases lining up with TRBD1. There are 15 residues in the CDR3. V lost 1 base and J lost 5; bases outside the gene matches: 4. CDR1 and CDR2 from the germline V gene are SGHTA and FQGNSA. For the CDR3, the DNA is TGTGCCAGCAGCTTAGTCGGACAGGGGATAGATACGCAGTATTTT. It codes for CASSLVGQGIDTQYF.

The rearrangement uses TRBV20-1 and TRBJ2-1, with 11 bases lining up with TRBD2. J was trimmed by 4 bases and V by 0 bases; bases with no gene match: 2. The CDR3 is made up of 15 amino acids. Germline CDR1 and CDR2: DFQATT and SNEGSKA (reference sequence). CDR3 nucleotide sequence: TGCAGTGCTAGAGATAGCGGGAGGGGTTACAATGAGCAGTTCTTC. Translation gives CSARDSGRGYNEQFF.

In its sample, this clonotype was seen many times. The V call is TRBV6-2 or TRBV6-3, the J call TRBJ2-1; D unclear. V was shortened by 2 bases and J by 6 bases, with 11 bases between the two germline ends. Germline V gives CDR1 MNHEY, CDR2 SVGEGT. This CDR3 is built from 14 residues. The CDR3 region has the DNA TGTGCCAGCAGTTACCCTAATGACCCCAATGAGCAGTTCTTC. It yields the protein CASSYPNDPNEQFF.

Only a few counts were recorded for this clonotype. The germline gene is not matched at one end of the junction; a read error may be the cause. This chain joins TRBV28 and TRBJ2-3; 7 bases are a match to TRBD1. Germline CDR1 is MDHEN and CDR2 is SYDVKM. The CDR3 is made up of 15 amino acids. The CDR3 DNA sequence: TGTGCCAGCAGTTCGCGACAGGGCAGCACAGATATGCAGTATTTT. As protein: CASSSRQGSTDMQYF.

This clonotype was found many times. V and J are TRBV12-3 or TRBV12-4 and TRBJ2-1, with 11 bases lining up with TRBD2. The V segment lost 6 bases and the J segment 8 bases; nucleotides outside the gene matches: 6. The CDR3 contains 14 residues. The CDR3 DNA reads as TGTGCCAGCAGACTAGCGGGAGTCGGAGATGAGCAGTTCTTC. It is translated as CASRLAGVGDEQFF.

There are many counts of this clonotype. This chain joins TRBV7-3 and TRBJ2-7, with 8 nucleotides matching TRBD2. J was trimmed by 2 bases and V by 3 bases; bases with no gene match: 3. Germline-derived CDR1 and CDR2 are SGHTA and FQGTGA. The CDR3 spans 14 residues. CDR3 sequence (DNA): TGTGCCAGCAGCTTTTCTAGCGGGCCCTACGAGCAGTACTTC. Its translation is CASSFSSGPYEQYF.

This clonotype has more than one count but fewer than ten. This chain joins TRBV3-1 and TRBJ2-1, with a tentative D call TRBD2 (6 bases). The germline CDR1 and CDR2 sequences are LGHDT and YNNKEL (reference sequence). The V gene lost 5 bases and the J gene lost 12 bases, with 23 bases spanning the gap. The CDR3 covers 15 residues. The CDR3 loop is CASSLPRDFFGGQFF. CDR3 DNA: TGTGCCAGCAGCTTACCCCGGGACTTTTTCGGAGGGCAGTTCTTC.

Remarks on this clonotype: A read error may be the cause here, since a much bigger clone is one base away. This rearrangement joins TRBV6-2 or TRBV6-3 to TRBJ2-2; weak D call: TRBD1 (6 bases). The V gene's germline CDR1 is MNHEY and CDR2 SVGEGT. V dropped 5 bases and J dropped 5 bases, with 12 bases sitting between them. The CDR3 is 14 residues long. CDR3 protein: CASSTSRGTGELFF. The CDR3 nucleotides are TGTGCCAGCAGTACAAGCAGGGGAACCGGGGAGCTGTTTTTT.

In this sample, this clonotype turned up many times. The gene calls are TRBV12-3 or TRBV12-4 and TRBJ2-5; 12 bases fit TRBD2. CDR3 length: 22 residues. The V gene end was trimmed by 5 bases and the J gene end by 5 bases; junction bases not matched to a gene: 27. CDR3 in amino acids: CASSKGRGGARLAGVGRETQYF. CDR3 nucleotides: TGTGCCAGCAGTAAAGGACGGGGGGGGGCTCGACTAGCGGGAGTTGGTAGGGAGACCCAGTACTTC.

This clonotype has a handful of counts. Its ends do not fully match the called genes, so a read error is possible. The V and J genes are TRBV30 and TRBJ2-5; no clear D gene. The length of the CDR3 is 11 residues. The germline CDR1 and CDR2 sequences are GTSNPN and SVGIG (reference sequence). The CDR3 DNA reads as TGTGCCTGGAGTAGGGATCTCTCCTTCGACTTC. It is translated as CAWSRDLSFDF.

Points on this clonotype: Possible read error: a much larger clone is one base away. The J gene is TRBJ2-7, the V gene TRBV7-9; D gene unclear. This CDR3 has 14 amino acids. Germline CDR1 is SEHNR and CDR2 is FQNEAQ (reference sequence). The V end lost 7 bases, the J end lost 0 bases, and 13 bases lay between the germline ends. The CDR3 is CASNSHLLSYEQYF. DNA of the CDR3: TGTGCCAGCAACTCCCACTTACTCTCCTACGAGCAGTACTTC.

This clonotype occurred many times. The chain uses TRBV29-1 and TRBJ2-1; D unclear. CDR1 and CDR2 from the germline V gene are SQVTM and ANQGSEA. V was cut by 6 bases and J by 7 bases, with 7 bases left in between. The CDR3 sequence is 10 residues long. The CDR3: CSVWRNEQFF. The CDR3 region has the DNA TGCAGCGTCTGGCGTAATGAGCAGTTCTTC.

V is TRBV5-1 and J is TRBJ1-1; perhaps TRBD1 as D (5 bases). Trimming stripped 4 bases from V and 7 bases from J, with 14 bases between. The CDR3 consists of 13 residues. CDR1 and CDR2 (germline): SGHRS, YFSETQ. This CDR3 is CASSPDTTVEAFF. CDR3 DNA sequence: TGCGCCAGCAGCCCGGACACGACAGTTGAAGCTTTCTTT.

This clonotype has just a few counts. The chain has TRBV9 and TRBJ2-6; no reliable D call. There are 17 residues in the CDR3. Trimming pared 0 bases from V and 2 bases from J, leaving 12 bases between. Germline-derived CDR1 and CDR2 are SGDLS and YYNGEE. The CDR3: CASSVAYRFTGANVLTF. CDR3 in DNA: TGTGCCAGCAGCGTAGCTTATCGATTTACTGGGGCCAACGTCCTGACTTTC.

The rearrangement uses TRBV9 and TRBJ2-4; D uncertain. Germline loops: CDR1 SGDLS, CDR2 YYNGEE. The CDR3 totals 15 residues. Trimming shortened V by 0 bases and J by 1 base, and 8 bases separated the two germline ends. Here the CDR3 reads CASSVEGKAKNIQYF. CDR3 nucleotides: TGTGCCAGCAGCGTAGAAGGGAAGGCCAAAAACATTCAGTACTTC.

This clonotype has at least ten counts. The CDR3 DNA is TGCAGTGCTAGAGAGACGCTAGCGGGAGTAGACGAGCAGTACTTC. Translated: CSARETLAGVDEQYF. The gene calls are TRBV20-1 and TRBJ2-7, with 10 bases identical to TRBD2. The V gene's germline CDR1 is DFQATT and CDR2 SNEGSKA (reference sequence). The trim removed 0 bases at V and 5 bases at J, leaving 7 bases unmatched. The CDR3 covers 15 residues.

This clonotype turned up a few times. A clone one base away is much larger, so this may be a read error. This sequence joins TRBV7-9 and TRBJ2-1; 7 bases line up with TRBD2. This CDR3 region has 13 residues. Germline values: CDR1 SEHNR, CDR2 FQNEAQ (reference sequence). V shed 3 bases and J 6 bases; nucleotides not matched to a gene: 2. This chain's CDR3 is CASSLTSINEQFF. The CDR3 DNA follows: TGTGCCAGCAGCTTGACTAGCATCAATGAGCAGTTCTTC.